This T cell receptor beta chain was sequenced during a study of cytomegalovirus exposure and HLA in healthy donors. On the study more broadly: It was reported in a later analysis that the 90 to 150 validation repertoires used the same platform as the approximately 670 first-cohort repertoires.

Germline V gives CDR1 SGHVS, CDR2 FQNEAQ. Trimming pared 6 bases from V and 0 bases from J, leaving 11 bases between. The CDR3 has 14 amino acids. Among the 120 subjects of the validation cohort, separate from the roughly 700-subject first cohort, were the donors. TCRdb's table, derived via immunoSEQ multiplex PCR, lists solely in-frame clones and lacks some. The repertoire holds some 140,000 clones, with roughly 90% as singletons. Whole-study results and caveats: Reports showed the classifier diagnosing cytomegalovirus status with high specificity and sensitivity. According to the study, around 160 TCR beta chains were cytomegalovirus-associated.

As regards this clone: What it binds is not known.

The chain is built from TRBV7-8 and TRBJ1-2, with D perhaps TRBD1 (6 bases). The sample taken for sequencing was PBMCs. This receptor was taken from a man aged 18-30 years in good health and CMV-seropositive. The CDR3 protein is CASRSPGANYGYTF. CDR3 DNA sequence: TGTGCCAGCAGGTCCCCAGGGGCTAACTATGGCTACACCTTC.